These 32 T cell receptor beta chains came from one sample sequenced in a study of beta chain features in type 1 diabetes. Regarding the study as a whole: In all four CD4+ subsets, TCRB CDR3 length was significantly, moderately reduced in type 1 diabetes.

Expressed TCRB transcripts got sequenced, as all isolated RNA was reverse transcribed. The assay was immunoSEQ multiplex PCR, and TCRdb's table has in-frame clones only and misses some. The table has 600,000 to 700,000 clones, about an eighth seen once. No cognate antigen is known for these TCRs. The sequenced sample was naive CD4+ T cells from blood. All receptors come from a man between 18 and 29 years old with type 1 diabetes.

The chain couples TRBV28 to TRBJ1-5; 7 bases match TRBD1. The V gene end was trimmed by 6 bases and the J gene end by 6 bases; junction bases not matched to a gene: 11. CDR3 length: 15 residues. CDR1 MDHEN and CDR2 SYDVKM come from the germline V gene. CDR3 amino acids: CASSSSEGASQPQHF. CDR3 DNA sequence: TGTGCCAGCAGCTCCAGTGAGGGGGCTAGTCAGCCCCAGCATTTT.

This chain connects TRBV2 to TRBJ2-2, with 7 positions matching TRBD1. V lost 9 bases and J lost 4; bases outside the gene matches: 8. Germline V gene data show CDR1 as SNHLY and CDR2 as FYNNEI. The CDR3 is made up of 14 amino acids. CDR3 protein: CASTRGQLTGELFF. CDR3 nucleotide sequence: TGTGCCAGTACCCGGGGACAGCTCACCGGGGAGCTGTTTTTT.

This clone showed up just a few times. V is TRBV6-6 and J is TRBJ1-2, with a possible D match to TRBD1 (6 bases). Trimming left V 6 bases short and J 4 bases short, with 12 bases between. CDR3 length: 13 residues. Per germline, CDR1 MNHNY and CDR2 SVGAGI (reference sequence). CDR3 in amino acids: CASSSGQTYGYTF. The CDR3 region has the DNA TGTGCCAGCAGCTCAGGACAGACCTATGGCTACACCTTC.

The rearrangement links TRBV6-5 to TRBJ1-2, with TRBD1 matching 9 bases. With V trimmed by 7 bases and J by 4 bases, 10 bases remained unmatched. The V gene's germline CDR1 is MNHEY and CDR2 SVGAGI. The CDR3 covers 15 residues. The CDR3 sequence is CASNRQGDVGYGYTF. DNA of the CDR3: TGTGCCAGCAATCGACAGGGGGATGTTGGCTATGGCTACACCTTC.

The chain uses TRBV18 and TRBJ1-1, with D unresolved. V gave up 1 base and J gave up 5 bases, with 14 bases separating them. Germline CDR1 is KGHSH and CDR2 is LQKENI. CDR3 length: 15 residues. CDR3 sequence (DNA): TGTGCCAGCTCACCACGCGGGGATGAAGGGACTGAAGCTTTCTTT. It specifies CASSPRGDEGTEAFF.

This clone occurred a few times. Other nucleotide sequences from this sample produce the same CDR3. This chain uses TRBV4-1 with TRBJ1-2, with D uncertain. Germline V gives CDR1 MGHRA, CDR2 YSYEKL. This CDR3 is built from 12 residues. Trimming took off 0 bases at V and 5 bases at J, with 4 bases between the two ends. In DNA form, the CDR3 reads TGCGCCAGCAGCCAAGATCTTTATGGCTACACCTTC. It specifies CASSQDLYGYTF.

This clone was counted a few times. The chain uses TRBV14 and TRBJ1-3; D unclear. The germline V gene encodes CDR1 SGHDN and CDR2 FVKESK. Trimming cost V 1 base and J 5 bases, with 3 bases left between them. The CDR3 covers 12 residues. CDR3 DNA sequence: TGTGCCAGCAGCCAAGTCCGAAACACCATATATTTT. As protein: CASSQVRNTIYF. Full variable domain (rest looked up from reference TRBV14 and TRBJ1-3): EAGVTQFPSHSVIEKGQTVTLRCDPISGHDNLYWYRRVMGKEIKFLLHFVKESKQDESGMPNNRFLAERTGGTYSTLKVQPAELEDSGVYFCASSQVRNTIYFGEGSWLTVV.

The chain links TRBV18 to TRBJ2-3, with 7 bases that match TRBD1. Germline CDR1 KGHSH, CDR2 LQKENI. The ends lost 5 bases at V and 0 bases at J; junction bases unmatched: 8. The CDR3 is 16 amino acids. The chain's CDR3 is CASSTRQGPSTDTQYF. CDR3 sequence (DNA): TGTGCCAGCTCAACCCGACAGGGACCTAGCACAGATACGCAGTATTTT. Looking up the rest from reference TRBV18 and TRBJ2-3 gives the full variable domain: NAGVMQNPRHLVRRRGQEARLRCSPMKGHSHVYWYRQLPEEGLKFMVYLQKENIIDESGMPKERFSAEFPKEGPSILRIQQVVRGDSAAYFCASSTRQGPSTDTQYFGPGTRLTVL.

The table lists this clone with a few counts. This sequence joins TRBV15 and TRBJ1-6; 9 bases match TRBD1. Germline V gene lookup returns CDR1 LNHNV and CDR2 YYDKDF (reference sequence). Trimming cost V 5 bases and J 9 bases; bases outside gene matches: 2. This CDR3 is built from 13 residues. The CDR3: CATSRDRASPLHF. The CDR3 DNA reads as TGTGCCACCAGCCGGGACAGGGCTTCACCCCTCCACTTT.

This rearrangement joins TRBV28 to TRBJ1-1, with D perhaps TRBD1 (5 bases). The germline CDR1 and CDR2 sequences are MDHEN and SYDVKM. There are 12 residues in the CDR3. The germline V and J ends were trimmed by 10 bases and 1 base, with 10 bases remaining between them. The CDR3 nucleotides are TGTGCCATCAGCGGGGGGAACACTGAAGCTTTCTTT. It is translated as CAISGGNTEAFF.

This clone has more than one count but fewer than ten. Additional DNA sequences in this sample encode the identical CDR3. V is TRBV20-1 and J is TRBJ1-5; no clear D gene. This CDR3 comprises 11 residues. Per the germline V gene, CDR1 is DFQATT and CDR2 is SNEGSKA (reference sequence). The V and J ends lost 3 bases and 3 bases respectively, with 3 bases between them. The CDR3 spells CSASSNQPQHF. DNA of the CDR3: TGCAGTGCTAGTTCCAATCAGCCCCAGCATTTT.

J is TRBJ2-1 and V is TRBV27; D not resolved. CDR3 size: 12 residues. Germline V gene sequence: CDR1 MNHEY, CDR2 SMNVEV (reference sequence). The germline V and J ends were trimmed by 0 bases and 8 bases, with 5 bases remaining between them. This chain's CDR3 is CASSLSRHEQFF. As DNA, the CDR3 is TGTGCCAGCAGTTTATCGAGGCATGAGCAGTTCTTC.

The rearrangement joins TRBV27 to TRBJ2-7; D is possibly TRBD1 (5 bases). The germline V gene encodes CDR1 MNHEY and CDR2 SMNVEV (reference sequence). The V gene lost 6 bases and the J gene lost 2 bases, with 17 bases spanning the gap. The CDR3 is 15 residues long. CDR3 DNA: TGTGCCAGCAGGCCTGAACAGGATCTTCCCTACGAGCAGTACTTC. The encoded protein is CASRPEQDLPYEQYF.

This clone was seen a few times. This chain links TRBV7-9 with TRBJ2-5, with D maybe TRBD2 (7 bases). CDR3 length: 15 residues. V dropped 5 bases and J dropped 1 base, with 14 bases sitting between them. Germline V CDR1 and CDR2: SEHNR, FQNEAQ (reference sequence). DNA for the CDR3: TGTGCCAGCAGCCCTCAGGGAGGGGGCCAAGAGACCCAGTACTTC. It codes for CASSPQGGGQETQYF.

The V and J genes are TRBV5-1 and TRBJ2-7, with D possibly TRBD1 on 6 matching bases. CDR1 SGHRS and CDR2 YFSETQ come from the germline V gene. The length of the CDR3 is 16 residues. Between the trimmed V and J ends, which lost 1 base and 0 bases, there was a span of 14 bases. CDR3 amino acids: CASSLQPTGSSYEQYF. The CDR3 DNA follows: TGCGCCAGCAGCTTGCAGCCCACAGGGAGCTCCTACGAGCAGTACTTC.

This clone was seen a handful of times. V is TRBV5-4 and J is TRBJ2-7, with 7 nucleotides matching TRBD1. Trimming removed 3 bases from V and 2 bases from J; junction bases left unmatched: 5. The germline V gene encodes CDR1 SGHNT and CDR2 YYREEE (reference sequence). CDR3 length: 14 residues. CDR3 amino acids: CASSSPTGTYEQYF. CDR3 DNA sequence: TGTGCCAGCAGCTCCCCGACAGGGACCTACGAGCAGTACTTC.

CDR3 sequence reads: CASSRQGQLAKNIQYF. The CDR3 DNA reads TGTGCCAGCAGTAGACAGGGGCAGCTAGCCAAAAACATTCAGTACTTC. This chain joins TRBV27 and TRBJ2-4; 8 positions agree with TRBD1. V was pared by 5 bases and J by 0 bases, with 6 bases of the junction left unmatched. Germline CDR1 reads MNHEY; CDR2 reads SMNVEV (reference sequence). The CDR3 sequence is 16 residues long.

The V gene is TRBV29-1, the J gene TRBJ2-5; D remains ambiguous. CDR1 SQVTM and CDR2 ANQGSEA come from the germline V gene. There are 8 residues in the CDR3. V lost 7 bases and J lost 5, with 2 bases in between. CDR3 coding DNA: TGCAGCGCGGAGACCCAGTACTTC. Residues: CSAETQYF.

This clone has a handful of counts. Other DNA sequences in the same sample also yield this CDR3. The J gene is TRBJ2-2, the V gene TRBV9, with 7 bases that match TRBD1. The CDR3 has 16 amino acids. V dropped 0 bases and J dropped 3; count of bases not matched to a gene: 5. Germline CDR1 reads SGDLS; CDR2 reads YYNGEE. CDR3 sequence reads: CASSVAAGGYTGELFF. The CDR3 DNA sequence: TGTGCCAGCAGCGTAGCGGCAGGGGGATACACCGGGGAGCTGTTTTTT.

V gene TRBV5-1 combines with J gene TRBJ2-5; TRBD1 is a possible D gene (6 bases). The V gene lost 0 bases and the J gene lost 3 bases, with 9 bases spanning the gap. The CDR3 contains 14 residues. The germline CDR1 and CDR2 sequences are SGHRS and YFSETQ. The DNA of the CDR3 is TGCGCCAGCAGCTTGGGGACAGTAAAAGAGACCCAGTACTTC. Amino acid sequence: CASSLGTVKETQYF.

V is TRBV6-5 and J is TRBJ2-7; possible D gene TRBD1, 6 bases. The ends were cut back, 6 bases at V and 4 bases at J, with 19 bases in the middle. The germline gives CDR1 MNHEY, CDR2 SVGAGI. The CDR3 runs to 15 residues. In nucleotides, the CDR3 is TGTGCCAGCAGGTATAACAGGGACGACTCTTACGAGCAGTACTTC. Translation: CASRYNRDDSYEQYF.

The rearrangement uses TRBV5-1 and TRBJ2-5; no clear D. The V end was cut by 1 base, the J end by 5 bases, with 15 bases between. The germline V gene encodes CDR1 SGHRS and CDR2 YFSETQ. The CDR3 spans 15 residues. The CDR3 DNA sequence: TGCGCCAGCAGCTTGTTGGGTCGCTACCTGGAGACCCAGTACTTC. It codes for CASSLLGRYLETQYF. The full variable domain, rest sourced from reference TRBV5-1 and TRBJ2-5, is KAGVTQTPRYLIKTRGQQVTLSCSPISGHRSVSWYQQTPGQGLQFLFEYFSETQRNKGNFPGRFSGRQFSNSRSEMNVSTLELGDSALYLCASSLLGRYLETQYFGPGTRLLVL.

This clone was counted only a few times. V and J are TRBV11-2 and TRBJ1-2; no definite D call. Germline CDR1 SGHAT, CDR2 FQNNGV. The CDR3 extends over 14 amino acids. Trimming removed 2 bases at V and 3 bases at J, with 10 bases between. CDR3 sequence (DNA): TGTGCCAGCAGCTTACGTGACGGCTACTATGGCTACACCTTC. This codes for CASSLRDGYYGYTF.

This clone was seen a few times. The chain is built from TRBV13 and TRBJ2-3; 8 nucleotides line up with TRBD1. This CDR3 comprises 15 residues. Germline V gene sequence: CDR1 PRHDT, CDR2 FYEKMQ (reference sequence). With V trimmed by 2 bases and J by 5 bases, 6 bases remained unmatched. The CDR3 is CASSLQGAEEDTQYF. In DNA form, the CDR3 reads TGTGCCAGCAGCTTACAGGGGGCGGAGGAAGATACGCAGTATTTT.

The CDR3 bases are TGTGCCAGCAGCTTGGCTAGCAACACTGAAGCTTTCTTT. This encodes CASSLASNTEAFF. V is TRBV5-6 and J is TRBJ1-1, with D unresolved. The germline gives CDR1 SGHDT, CDR2 YYEEEE. The V and J ends lost 0 bases and 2 bases respectively, with 5 bases between them. The CDR3 is 13 residues long.

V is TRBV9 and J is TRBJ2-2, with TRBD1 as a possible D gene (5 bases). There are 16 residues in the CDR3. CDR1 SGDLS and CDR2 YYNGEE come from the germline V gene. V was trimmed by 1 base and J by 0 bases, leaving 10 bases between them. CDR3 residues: CASSVRGVPNTGELFF. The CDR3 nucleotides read TGTGCCAGCAGCGTAAGGGGCGTGCCGAACACCGGGGAGCTGTTTTTT. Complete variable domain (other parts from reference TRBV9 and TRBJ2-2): DSGVTQTPKHLITATGQRVTLRCSPRSGDLSVYWYQQSLDQGLQFLIQYYNGEERAKGNILERFSAQQFPDLHSELNLSSLELGDSALYFCASSVRGVPNTGELFFGEGSRLTVL.

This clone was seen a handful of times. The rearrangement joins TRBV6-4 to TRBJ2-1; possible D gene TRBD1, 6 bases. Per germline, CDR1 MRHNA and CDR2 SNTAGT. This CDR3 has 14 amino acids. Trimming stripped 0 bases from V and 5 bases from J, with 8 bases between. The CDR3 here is CASSDSGTNNEQFF. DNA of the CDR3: TGTGCCAGCAGTGACTCAGGGACAAACAATGAGCAGTTCTTC.

CDR3 protein: CAWSDALGDRNTF. The CDR3 bases are TGTGCCTGGAGTGATGCCCTTGGGGATAGGAACACCTTC. The chain joins TRBV30 to TRBJ1-2; no reliable D call. The V and J ends lost 1 base and 12 bases respectively, with 18 bases between them. The CDR3 is 13 residues long. Germline V gene lookup returns CDR1 GTSNPN and CDR2 SVGIG (reference sequence).

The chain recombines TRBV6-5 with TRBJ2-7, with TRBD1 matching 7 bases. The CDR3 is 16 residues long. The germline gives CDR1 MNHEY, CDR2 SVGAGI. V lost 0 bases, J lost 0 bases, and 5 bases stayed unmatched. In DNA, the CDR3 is TGTGCCAGCAGTTACTCCCAGACAGGGACCTCCTACGAGCAGTACTTC. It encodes CASSYSQTGTSYEQYF.

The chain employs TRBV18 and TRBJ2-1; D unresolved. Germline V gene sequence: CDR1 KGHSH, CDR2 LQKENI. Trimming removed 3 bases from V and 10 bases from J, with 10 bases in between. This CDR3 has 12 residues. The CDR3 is CASSPLPREQFF. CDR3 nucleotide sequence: TGTGCCAGCTCACCCCTCCCACGGGAGCAGTTCTTC. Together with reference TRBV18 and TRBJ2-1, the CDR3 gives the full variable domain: NAGVMQNPRHLVRRRGQEARLRCSPMKGHSHVYWYRQLPEEGLKFMVYLQKENIIDESGMPKERFSAEFPKEGPSILRIQQVVRGDSAAYFCASSPLPREQFFGPGTRLTVL.

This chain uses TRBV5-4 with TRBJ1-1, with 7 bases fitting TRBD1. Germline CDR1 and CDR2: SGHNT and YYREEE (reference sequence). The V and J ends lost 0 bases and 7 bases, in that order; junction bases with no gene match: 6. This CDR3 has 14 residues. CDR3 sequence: CASSLGGQLLEAFF. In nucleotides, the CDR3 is TGTGCCAGCAGCTTGGGGGGACAGCTTCTTGAAGCTTTCTTT.

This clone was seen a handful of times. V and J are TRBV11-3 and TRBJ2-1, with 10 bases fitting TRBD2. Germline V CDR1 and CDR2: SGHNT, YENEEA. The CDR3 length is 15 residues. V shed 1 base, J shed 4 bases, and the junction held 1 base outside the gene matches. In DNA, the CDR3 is TGTGCCAGCAGCTTAGCTAGCGGGGGATACAATGAGCAGTTCTTC. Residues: CASSLASGGYNEQFF. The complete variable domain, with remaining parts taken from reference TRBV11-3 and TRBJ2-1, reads EAGVVQSPRYKIIEKKQPVAFWCNPISGHNTLYWYLQNLGQGPELLIRYENEEAVDDSQLPKDRFSAERLKGVDSTLKIQPAELGDSAVYLCASSLASGGYNEQFFGPGTRLTVL.